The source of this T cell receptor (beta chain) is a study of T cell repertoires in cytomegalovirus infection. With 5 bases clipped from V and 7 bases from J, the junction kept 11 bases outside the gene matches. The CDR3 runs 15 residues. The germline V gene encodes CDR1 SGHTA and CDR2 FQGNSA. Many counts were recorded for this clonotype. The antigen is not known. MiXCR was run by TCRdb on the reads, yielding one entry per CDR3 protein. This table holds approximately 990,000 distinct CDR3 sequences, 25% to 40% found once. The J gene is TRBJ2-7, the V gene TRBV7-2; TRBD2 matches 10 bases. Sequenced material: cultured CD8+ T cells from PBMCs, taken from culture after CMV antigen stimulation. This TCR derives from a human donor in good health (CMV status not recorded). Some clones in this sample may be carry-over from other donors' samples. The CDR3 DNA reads TGTGCCAGCAGCCCACTAGCGGGGACGTTCAGGGAGCAGTACTTC. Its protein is CASSPLAGTFREQYF.